The clone carrying this T cell receptor (beta chain) was picked up many times. The antigen remains undetermined. The CDR3 has 17 amino acids. V lost 1 base, J lost 0 bases, and 12 bases lay in between. The germline V gene has CDR1 MNHNS and CDR2 SASEGT. The sample originates from a study of Graves' ophthalmopathy and Graves' hyperthyroidism. Study in general: No treatment had been given when peripheral blood was collected at initial diagnosis. Whole-study findings and limits: Blood also harbored most expanded thyroid clonotypes above 0.001 frequency.

RNA transcripts were the source from which TCR beta CDR3 regions were amplified. A first-round RT-PCR used HTBI primers, followed by a second-round multiplex PCR. TCRdb passed the multiplex PCR reads through MiXCR, listing each CDR3 protein once. This sample carries tens of thousands of distinct CDR3 sequences, about half of them seen once, and the ten largest clones take 4.7%. Other autoimmune diseases, uncontrolled infections, pregnancy and lactation each led to patient exclusion. Diagnostic conclusions were grounded in clinical symptoms, serum thyroxine, TRAb, thyroid ultrasound and orbital computed tomography.

The sequence derives from an adult woman with Graves' ophthalmopathy. The gene calls are TRBV6-1 and TRBJ1-4, with D perhaps TRBD1 (5 bases). Sequencing input: peripheral blood. The CDR3 region is CASSEGWGVSTNEKLFF. In DNA, the CDR3 is TGTGCCAGCAGTGAAGGCTGGGGGGTCTCAACTAATGAAAAACTGTTTTTT.